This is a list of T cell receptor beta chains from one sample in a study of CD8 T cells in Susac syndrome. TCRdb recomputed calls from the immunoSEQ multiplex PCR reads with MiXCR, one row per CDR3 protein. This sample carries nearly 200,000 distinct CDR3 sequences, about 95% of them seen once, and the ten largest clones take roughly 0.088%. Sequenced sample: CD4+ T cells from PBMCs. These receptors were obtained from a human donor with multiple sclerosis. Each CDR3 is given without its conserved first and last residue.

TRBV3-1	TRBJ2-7	ASSRLRNEQY
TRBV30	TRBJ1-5	AWGRALSNQPQH
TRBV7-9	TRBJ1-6	ASRQLTGVSYNSPLH
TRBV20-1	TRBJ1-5	SARQGTQSNQPQH
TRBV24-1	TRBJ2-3	ASSSPQGTDTQY
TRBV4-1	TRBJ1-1	ASSQDRKTEAF
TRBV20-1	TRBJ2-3	SAATGMGEDTQY
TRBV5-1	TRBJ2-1	ASSLSGTDEQF
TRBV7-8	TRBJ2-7	ASSLGGAPYEQY
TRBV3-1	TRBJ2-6	ASSQWTGKRAGANVLT
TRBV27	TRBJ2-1	ASSIVAGVYNEQF
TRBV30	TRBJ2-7	AWTGGGGEQY
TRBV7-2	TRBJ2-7	ASSQTHGPYEQY
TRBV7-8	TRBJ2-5	ASSLSGTRSDSRETQY
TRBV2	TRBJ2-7	ASRVAGAGVDYEQY
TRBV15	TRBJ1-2	ATRPTGLHYGYT